This note documents a single T cell receptor beta chain sequence. No antigen is known for it. Germline V CDR1 and CDR2: SGHTA, FQGNSA. There are 17 residues in the CDR3. The trim removed 1 base at V and 3 bases at J, leaving 7 bases unmatched. These data originate in a study of vaccination and CD4 T cells after COVID-19. Overall study context: Six male and four female convalescents took part, two of them Hispanic. Post-vaccine sampling followed dose two by a median roughly 65 days (range 14 to 241). General study points: The rise in median SARS-CoV-2-reactive clonotypes, from roughly 22 to 38, was not significant.

Described treatment: approximately nine-day PBMC culture with coronavirus spike peptide pools or control peptides (ViraFEST assay). The authors cultured a few million PBMCs per well with roughly 10 IU/ml IL-2 and 10 ug/ml peptide pools. CD4+ T cells that had been cultured provided DNA sequenced with the Oncomine TCR Beta short-read assay. TCRdb called the PCR reads again in MiXCR, with one record for every CDR3 protein. The sample records about 19,000 distinct CDR3 sequences, under 60% being singletons. The receptor's source is a human donor who had recovered from COVID-19. This specimen consisted of CD4+ T cells from blood, cultured in vitro, obtained after SARS-CoV-2 vaccination. The J gene is TRBJ2-2, the V gene TRBV7-2; TRBD2 aligns across 8 bases. The CDR3 region is CASSLDPGGLDTGELFF. In nucleotides, the CDR3 is TGTGCCAGCAGCTTAGATCCGGGAGGGCTCGACACCGGGGAGCTGTTTTTT. Drawing the rest from reference TRBV7-2 and TRBJ2-2, the complete variable domain is GAGVSQSPSNKVTEKGKDVELRCDPISGHTALYWYRQSLGQGLEFLIYFQGNSAPDKSGLPSDRFSAERTGGSVSTLTIQRTQQEDSAVYLCASSLDPGGLDTGELFFGEGSRLTVL.